This TCR beta chain stems from a study of T cell responses to AZD1222 COVID-19 vaccine. Only in-frame clones appear in the TCRdb table, and some are missing; sequencing was by immunoSEQ multiplex PCR. Of 110,000 to 150,000 clones listed, more than 80% are singletons. General study findings and limits: Spike-specific TCR breadth and depth grew following two AZD1222 doses. White British donors predominated, females outnumbered males, and clonal diversity was possibly underestimated. Reports say nearly half of spike-specific TCRs go after unmutated variant regions. Researchers took repertoire samples only after the peak T cell response had come.

In the case of this clone: Its antigen is not known.

There are 14 residues in the CDR3. V lost 5 bases to trimming and J lost 0 bases, with 11 bases between them. The germline V gene has CDR1 SEHNR and CDR2 FQNEAQ (reference sequence). The rearrangement joins TRBV7-9 to TRBJ2-7, with a possible D match to TRBD2 (5 bases). The specimen was peripheral blood, collected on day 0 of AZD1222 vaccination. The TCR comes from an adult in good health. CDR3 in DNA: TGTGCCAGCAGCCCCCCCGGGAACTCCTACGAGCAGTACTTC. Its translation is CASSPPGNSYEQYF.